Sequencing of this TCR beta chain was carried out in a study of PD-L1 blockade in urothelial cancer (dated by TCRdb to the late 2010s). Turning to the overall study: Therapy was started in about 2014 for all patients, and atezolizumab 1,200 mg was administered intravenously every 3 weeks. Twenty-five of 29 patients were identified as males with urothelial cancer of bladder origin, and a prior smoking history was reported by 18 of 29 patients. Patients had an ECOG performance status of 0 or 1 and had received between 0 and 3 prior chemotherapy regimens. Blood samples were analyzed 3 weeks after the start of treatment (second dose) and 6 weeks after the start of treatment. A median of roughly 140,000 T cells and tens of thousands of unique TCRs was obtained from blood samples, and a median clonality of roughly 0.08 was observed. The study was an exploratory multi-omic analysis of somatic, immune and clinical correlates of response to PD-L1 blockade with atezolizumab in urothelial cancer. TCR sequencing covered pretreatment tumor samples and matched, serially collected peripheral blood taken before and after atezolizumab treatment. Progression-free survival longer than 6 months counted as durable clinical benefit, and TCR features were additionally tested against both progression-free and overall survival. Whole exome sequencing and RNA sequencing of pretreatment tumors were performed alongside TCR sequencing in the same patients. Durable clinical benefit was achieved by nine patients and was not achieved by 20 patients. Pretreatment blood TCR-seq was available for twenty-nine patients, at least one posttreatment blood collection was obtained for 25 or so patients, and tumor TCR-seq was available for 25 or so patients.

As to this clone: Its antigen is not yet known. Base qualities were left out, and no much larger clone turns up one base away.

To estimate absolute template abundance from read counts, synthetic TCR analog templates were spiked into each PCR. The immunoSEQ assay used bias-controlled V and J gene primers to amplify TCRbeta CDR3 regions from genomic DNA. Sequencing of rearranged TCRbeta segments was performed at approximately 20X coverage. Per the authors' processing: Sequencing errors were corrected by clustering and CDR3s were annotated against IMGT to assign V, D and J genes. Downstream analyses used only productive TCRbeta rearrangements, leaving out any out-of-frame or stop-codon sequences. Clonality was computed as one minus Shannon entropy normalized by the log of the number of unique productive sequences. Fisher's exact test with Benjamini-Hochberg correction, at a threshold of adjusted p below 0.01, was used to find clones that differed between time points or between blood and tumor. This immuneACCESS table, as held by TCRdb, lists in-frame sequences with V and J called but not all clones. Of the missing ones, under half trace to an unresolved V gene in checked studies; the others have no known cause. Clone size and V and J calls were adopted from that table, with D and trimming inferred from the DNA. The sample table holds about 23,000 clones, of which around 91% were seen once. Around 11% of the sample belongs to the ten largest clones.

CDR1 and CDR2 are drawn from the germline V gene (reference sequence): SEHNR, FQNEAQ. The CDR3 contains 18 residues, cysteine and phenylalanine counted. This entry keeps only the CDR3 DNA: 54 bases, framed from base 1. Trimming accounts for 5 bases at V and 4 bases at J, while the number of junction bases matched to no gene is 16. What this sample's time point label stands for: peripheral blood 6 weeks after treatment start. The cohort included some 30 patients with locally advanced or metastatic urothelial carcinoma who were treated at Memorial Sloan Kettering on a trial protocol. Peripheral blood mononuclear cells were collected from each patient pretreatment and during treatment, giving between 1 and 8 total time points per patient. The Qiagen DNeasy Blood extraction kit was used to purify genomic DNA from total PBMCs and from tumor samples. PBMCs were collected pretreatment and during treatment, and were isolated and stored as previously described.

Points the paper makes about the study in general: Because the sample size was small (n of about 29) and many of the analyses were exploratory, the results are meant to be hypothesis-generating. Improved progression-free and overall survival was associated with having pretreatment peripheral blood TCR clonality below the median. Greater expansion of tumor-associated TCR clones in peripheral blood 3 weeks after the start of treatment was observed in patients with durable benefit (n ≈ 24, p = 0.022).

The starting material was PBMCs, obtained around atezolizumab (anti-PD-L1) treatment. The sequence links TRBV7-9 to TRBJ2-7; the junction holds 11 bases that match TRBD2. The receptor was derived from an older woman with urothelial cancer. For the CDR3, the sequence is CASSPLTSGTTMGYEQYF. In nucleotides, the sequence is TGTGCCAGCAGCCCCCTGACTAGCGGGACCACTATGGGGTACGAGCAGTACTTC.